A selection of T cell receptor beta chains follows, all from one sample in a study of graft-versus-host responses after intestinal transplantation. These receptors lack a known antigen. TCRdb's copy holds only in-frame clones and misses some; the assay was immunoSEQ multiplex PCR. The sample carries tens of thousands of clones, about 93% recorded once. This specimen consisted of unstimulated CD8+ T cells sorted from spleen or lymph node cells, obtained before intestinal transplant. The receptors were sampled from a human donor who received an intestinal transplant. The CDR3 runs from the conserved cysteine through the conserved F or W. The D gene is left open where the match is weak. Clone size is shown for a subset of rows, as once, few, many or a class of expanded clone.

j_gene | abundance | d_gene | v_gene | CDR3aa | CDR3nt
TRBJ2-7 | - | TRBD2 | TRBV15 | CATSDGLAAVYEQYF | TGTGCCACCAGCGATGGACTAGCGGCTGTCTACGAGCAGTACTTC
TRBJ2-1 | - | - | TRBV19 | CASKASSYNEQFF | TGTGCCAGTAAGGCTAGCTCCTACAATGAGCAGTTCTTC
TRBJ2-1 | - | TRBD1 | TRBV19 | CASGTGWVNEQFF | TGTGCCAGCGGGACAGGGTGGGTCAATGAGCAGTTCTTC
TRBJ2-7 | - | TRBD2 | TRBV4-1 | CASSQWTSGNYEQYF | TGCGCCAGCAGCCAATGGACTAGCGGCAACTACGAGCAGTACTTC
TRBJ1-1 | - | - | TRBV5-4 | CASRVGNTEAFF | TGTGCCAGCAGAGTCGGGAACACTGAAGCTTTCTTT
TRBJ2-1 | once | - | TRBV4-2 | CASSQDARSVF | TGTGCCAGCAGCCAAGACGCCAGGTCGGTCTTC
TRBJ2-7 | once | TRBD1 | TRBV19 | CASAPGQLYEQYF | TGTGCCAGTGCTCCGGGACAGCTCTACGAGCAGTACTTC
TRBJ1-2 | - | - | TRBV5-4 | CASSLEQLRDGYTF | TGTGCCAGCAGCTTGGAACAGCTCAGGGATGGCTACACCTTC
TRBJ1-1 | - | - | TRBV27 | CASSLGGDTEAFF | TGTGCCAGCAGTTTGGGAGGGGACACTGAAGCTTTCTTT
TRBJ2-2 | once | TRBD2 | TRBV6-5 | CASSYAGVGTGELFF | TGTGCCAGCAGTTACGCGGGAGTGGGGACCGGGGAGCTGTTTTTT